This TCR beta chain appears in the sequencing data of a study of blood T cell repertoires in COVID-19. Looking at the study overall: Nucleic acid was either cDNA or gDNA, and it came from T cells, B-cell-depleted T cells, or PBMCs.

The CDR3 is 16 amino acids. V was pared by 4 bases and J by 0 bases, with 13 bases between. Germline V gene lookup returns CDR1 SGHRS and CDR2 YFSETQ. Original analysis: Estimated nucleated cell counts came from reference gene primer amplification. Libraries were prepared by immunoSEQ multiplex PCR; TCRdb keeps only in-frame clonotypes and omits some of them. V and J calls and clone size are as listed in that table; D and trimming were resolved from the DNA. The sample records about 150,000 clones, around four fifths being singletons. The chain recombines TRBV5-1 with TRBJ1-4; tentatively, D is TRBD1 (5 bases). Sample: peripheral blood. The receptor's source is a woman aged 70-85 years who had recovered from COVID-19. The CDR3, as DNA: TGCGCCAGCAGCCGCGGGACCCTCACAACTAATGAAAAACTGTTTTTT. Its translation: CASSRGTLTTNEKLFF.